This TCR beta chain was sequenced for a study of blood T cell repertoires in COVID-19 (dated by TCRdb to the early 2020s). Regarding the study in general: Collaborator samples came from the United States, Italy and Spain and covered acute and convalescent phases of COVID-19. The prospective study material was composed of cDNA or gDNA derived from T cells, B-cell-depleted T cells, or PBMCs. The dataset comprised deeply sampled blood TCRbeta repertoires from subjects exposed to, actively infected with, or recovered from COVID-19. The repertoires were released in a freely available public database intended as a resource for research on the immune response to SARS-CoV-2. Samples came from the ongoing ImmuneRACE study (first 160 participants) plus 1,254 subjects from 6 global collaborators. Nearly every sample came with metadata listing a de-identified subject ID, COVID-19 status, age in years and sex. HLA class I and class II types, where available, came from metadata supplied by the sample provider rather than from assay-based typing.

The study at large found these results: The amount of clinical and demographic metadata varied by source and participant and was provided uncurated.

TCRbeta CDR3 regions were amplified from genomic DNA using the immunoSEQ Assay, a bias-controlled multiplex PCR. In the authors' own workflow: The number of nucleated cells in each sample was estimated by amplification of reference gene primers within the assay. Sequence reads were collapsed and filtered to measure the absolute abundance of every unique TCRbeta CDR3 rearrangement. For each sample, productive Simpson clonality was calculated as the square root of Simpson's diversity index across productive rearrangements. TCRdb obtained this table from immuneACCESS and retained in-frame rearrangements with V and J assigned. These tables miss some clones; where compared with another copy, unresolved V genes account for less than half of the shortfall, and the remainder is unexplained. V and J calls and clone size are copied from that table; D and trimming were computed from the DNA. This sample has around 63,000 clones in its table, and roughly 88% of those were observed once. Together, the top ten hold approximately 17% of the sample.

Collaborating institutions collected whole blood in K2EDTA tubes following their own protocols. For TCRbeta analysis, collaborators shipped samples as frozen whole blood, isolated PBMCs, or DNA extracted from either of those sample types. A note on this clone: The antigen it binds to is not known. One base away there is no much larger clone; base qualities are not given.

The CDR3 starts with the cysteine, ends with the phenylalanine, and has 12 residues. Only the CDR3 region is kept as DNA, spanning 36 bases read in frame from base 1. Cut back by 5 bases and 6 bases, the V and J ends lie 11 bases apart. For CDR1 and CDR2, the germline V gene lists SGHNT and YENEEA. Sequenced material: peripheral blood. The sequence was obtained from a woman of 80 years or more with active COVID-19. Rearrangement joined TRBV11-3 to TRBJ2-7; a weak D assignment points to TRBD2 (5 bases agree). The sequence in DNA is TGTGCCAGCAGCCCGGGAACTAGCGAGCAGTACTTC. Translated, it gives CASSPGTSEQYF.